Shown below are 30 T cell receptor beta chains from a single sample sequenced in a study of OX40 agonist ivuxolimab in advanced cancers. Repertoires were generated with immunoSEQ multiplex PCR, while TCRdb's copy carries only in-frame clones and drops some. This sample has around 43,000 clones; 86% occur once, and the top ten carry about an eighth. Sequenced material: CD4+ or CD8+ T cells sorted from blood, taken in a trial of the OX40 agonist ivuxolimab. The receptors were sampled from an adult with an advanced solid tumor such as melanoma, head and neck, liver or kidney cancer.

This rearrangement joins TRBV4-1 to TRBJ1-1; D is possibly TRBD1 (5 bases). V lost 1 base and J lost 1, with 10 bases in between. Germline V gene lookup returns CDR1 MGHRA and CDR2 YSYEKL. The CDR3 is 15 amino acids. The chain's CDR3 is CASSQGWGANTEAFF. DNA for the CDR3: TGCGCCAGCAGCCAAGGGTGGGGCGCGAACACTGAAGCTTTCTTT.

This clone was observed a single time. The J gene is TRBJ2-7, the V gene TRBV29-1, with a tentative D call TRBD1 (5 bases). Per germline, CDR1 SQVTM and CDR2 ANQGSEA. Trimming removed 8 bases from V and 6 bases from J, with 14 bases in between. This CDR3 has 11 residues. The CDR3: CSWAQGTEQYF. As DNA, the CDR3 is TGCAGCTGGGCCCAGGGAACCGAGCAGTACTTC.

The chain joins TRBV20-1 to TRBJ1-4; D is ambiguous. The CDR3 is made up of 11 amino acids. The V end lost 5 bases, the J end lost 11 bases, and 12 bases lay between the germline ends. The V gene's germline CDR1 is DFQATT and CDR2 SNEGSKA (reference sequence). The CDR3 protein is CSAWMVEKLFF. CDR3 bases: TGCAGTGCTTGGATGGTCGAGAAACTGTTTTTT.

V and J are TRBV9 and TRBJ2-3, with D unclear. Germline V gene data show CDR1 as SGDLS and CDR2 as YYNGEE. Trimming left V 0 bases short and J 0 bases short, with 8 bases between. This CDR3 spans 15 amino acids. CDR3 nucleotides: TGTGCCAGCAGCGTAGGATCAACTAGCACAGATACGCAGTATTTT. It specifies CASSVGSTSTDTQYF.

The CDR3 DNA is TGCAGCGTAGCCCGATCACCCTACGAGCAGTACTTC. Translation gives CSVARSPYEQYF. V is TRBV29-1 and J is TRBJ2-7; D not certain. With 6 bases removed from V and 2 bases from J, the gap between germline ends came to 11 bases. This CDR3 has 12 residues. CDR1 is SQVTM and CDR2 is ANQGSEA in the germline V gene.

The V and J genes are TRBV4-3 and TRBJ2-2; D gene uncertain. The CDR3 sequence is 16 residues long. The V gene lost 0 bases and the J gene lost 0 bases, with 8 bases spanning the gap. CDR1 and CDR2 from the germline V gene are LGHNA and YSLEER. For the CDR3, the DNA is TGCGCCAGCAGCCAAGATACAGCGCCGAACACCGGGGAGCTGTTTTTT. This translates into CASSQDTAPNTGELFF.

V is TRBV27 and J is TRBJ2-7, with D perhaps given as TRBD1 or TRBD2 (5 bases each). Germline CDR1 is MNHEY and CDR2 is SMNVEV (reference sequence). The CDR3 has 15 residues. V lost 3 bases, J lost 6 bases, and 18 bases lay in between. CDR3: CASSFVSGPRGEQYF. CDR3 bases: TGTGCCAGCAGTTTCGTGAGTGGACCGAGGGGCGAGCAGTACTTC.

The CDR3 loop is CASSRPYGETQYF. CDR3 in DNA: TGTGCCAGCAGTCGTCCTTACGGAGAGACCCAGTACTTC. The chain couples TRBV6-5 to TRBJ2-5, with D uncertain. V lost 5 bases, J lost 4 bases, and 11 bases lay in between. CDR3 size: 13 residues. Germline CDR1 reads MNHEY; CDR2 reads SVGAGI.

This chain links TRBV4-1 with TRBJ2-7; tentative D call: TRBD1 (5 bases). CDR1 MGHRA and CDR2 YSYEKL come from the germline V gene. V lost 3 bases to trimming and J lost 5 bases, with 20 bases between them. This CDR3 has 16 residues. CDR3 sequence reads: CASSHPLTGSSNEQYF. CDR3 nucleotide sequence: TGCGCCAGCAGCCACCCACTTACAGGTTCTTCGAACGAGCAGTACTTC.

The chain has TRBV28 and TRBJ1-3; D is uncertain. The CDR3 extends over 15 amino acids. Trimming took off 3 bases at V and 0 bases at J, with 9 bases between the two ends. CDR1 and CDR2 from the germline V gene are MDHEN and SYDVKM. CDR3 region: CASSFGRSSGNTIYF. The DNA for the CDR3 is TGTGCCAGCAGTTTCGGCAGGAGCTCTGGAAACACCATATATTTT.

The gene calls are TRBV13 and TRBJ2-7, with D hard to call. The V end was cut by 3 bases, the J end by 3 bases, with 6 bases between. The CDR3 is 12 amino acids. Germline lookup yields CDR1 PRHDT and CDR2 FYEKMQ (reference sequence). CDR3 residues: CASSLNGYEQYF. The CDR3 coding sequence is TGTGCCAGCAGCTTGAATGGCTACGAGCAGTACTTC.

V and J are TRBV4-3 and TRBJ2-7; possibly TRBD2 for D (6 bases). The germline gives CDR1 LGHNA, CDR2 YSLEER. Trimming removed 3 bases at V and 4 bases at J, with 16 bases between. The CDR3 runs to 15 residues. The CDR3 region is CASSQSRGGSYEQYF. Here the CDR3 DNA reads TGCGCCAGCAGCCAGAGTCGGGGAGGTTCATACGAGCAGTACTTC.

The J gene is TRBJ2-7, the V gene TRBV2; maybe TRBD2 (5 bases). The germline CDR1 and CDR2 sequences are SNHLY and FYNNEI. The CDR3 length is 15 residues. Deletions cut 11 bases from V and 0 bases from J, with 20 bases between. The CDR3 sequence is CALRMVRDPSYEQYF. The CDR3 nucleotides are TGTGCCCTCCGAATGGTTCGGGATCCCTCCTACGAGCAGTACTTC.

This clone has a single count. V and J are TRBV9 and TRBJ1-1, with D unclear. Trimming removed 0 bases from V and 1 base from J, with 10 bases in between. The CDR3 runs to 15 residues. The germline V gene encodes CDR1 SGDLS and CDR2 YYNGEE. This CDR3 is CASSVVGGGNTEAFF. Here the CDR3 DNA reads TGTGCCAGCAGCGTAGTGGGCGGAGGGAACACTGAAGCTTTCTTT.

This rearrangement joins TRBV25-1 to TRBJ2-1; 10 nucleotides agree with TRBD2. Per germline, CDR1 MGHDK and CDR2 SYGVNS. The CDR3 totals 16 residues. With V trimmed by 5 bases and J by 2 bases, 6 bases remained unmatched. For the CDR3, the DNA is TGTGCCAGCAGTTTCTTAGCGGGAGGCCCCTACAATGAGCAGTTCTTC. It yields the protein CASSFLAGGPYNEQFF.

This clone was observed a single time. The V gene is TRBV9, the J gene TRBJ1-2, with TRBD1 as a possible D gene (5 bases). Germline V gives CDR1 SGDLS, CDR2 YYNGEE. There are 15 residues in the CDR3. Between the trimmed V and J ends, which lost 3 bases and 6 bases, there was a span of 18 bases. Here the CDR3 reads CASSARDRAIDGYTF. The DNA of the CDR3 is TGTGCCAGCAGCGCGAGGGACCGAGCTATAGATGGCTACACCTTC.

The CDR3 loop reads CASSLVPSYEQYF. In nucleotides, the CDR3 is TGTGCCAGCAGCTTGGTACCCTCCTACGAGCAGTACTTC. The V and J genes are TRBV7-9 and TRBJ2-7, with D uncertain. CDR1 is SEHNR and CDR2 is FQNEAQ in the germline V gene (reference sequence). The CDR3 is 13 residues long. Trimming removed 3 bases at V and 0 bases at J, with 6 bases between.

This clone was seen a handful of times. CDR3 coding DNA: TGTGCCAGCAGCTCCTCAAAGTTTCAAGAGACCCAGTACTTC. This translates into CASSSSKFQETQYF. This rearrangement joins TRBV9 to TRBJ2-5; D gene ambiguous. CDR3 length: 14 amino acids. With 4 bases removed from V and 2 bases from J, the gap between germline ends came to 12 bases. Germline V gene lookup returns CDR1 SGDLS and CDR2 YYNGEE.

This chain links TRBV7-9 with TRBJ2-5; possibly TRBD1 for D (5 bases). With 5 bases removed from V and 3 bases from J, the gap between germline ends came to 13 bases. The CDR3 length is 14 residues. Germline V CDR1 and CDR2: SEHNR, FQNEAQ (reference sequence). Written as DNA, the CDR3 is TGTGCCAGCAGCCAAGACAGAAGAAAAGAGACCCAGTACTTC. Protein product: CASSQDRRKETQYF.

The J gene is TRBJ2-1, the V gene TRBV28; no clear D. V lost 6 bases to trimming and J lost 0 bases, with 15 bases between them. The CDR3 has 16 amino acids. The V gene's germline CDR1 is MDHEN and CDR2 SYDVKM. The CDR3 loop is CASSPIFESSYNEQFF. The CDR3 region has the DNA TGTGCCAGCAGCCCTATCTTCGAGAGCTCCTACAATGAGCAGTTCTTC.

Remarks on this clone: One end of the junction does not line up with germline, which may come from a read error. V is TRBV9 and J is TRBJ2-5; perhaps TRBD2 as D (7 bases). The CDR3 has 15 residues. Looked up from germline, CDR1 is SGDLS and CDR2 is YYNGEE. The CDR3 is CTSSVEGGLKETQYF. The CDR3 DNA sequence: TGTACCAGCAGCGTAGAGGGGGGGCTTAAGGAGACCCAGTACTTC.

This chain joins TRBV5-6 and TRBJ2-7; no firm D call. The V gene's germline CDR1 is SGHDT and CDR2 YYEEEE. CDR3 length: 11 residues. Trimming took off 4 bases at V and 3 bases at J, with 5 bases between the two ends. The CDR3 is CASSDGYEQYF. Written as DNA, the CDR3 is TGTGCCAGCAGCGATGGCTACGAGCAGTACTTC.

V and J are TRBV27 and TRBJ2-3; maybe TRBD2 (6 bases). V shed 6 bases and J shed 0 bases, with 16 bases lying between them. Germline V lookup: CDR1 MNHEY, CDR2 SMNVEV (reference sequence). The CDR3 is 16 amino acids. The CDR3 DNA reads TGTGCCAGCAGCCACTCGCGGGGCCCCAGCACAGATACGCAGTATTTT. This translates into CASSHSRGPSTDTQYF.

The chain uses TRBV7-9 and TRBJ1-1; D is unclear. Germline V gene lookup returns CDR1 SEHNR and CDR2 FQNEAQ (reference sequence). This CDR3 spans 12 amino acids. Trimming left V 5 bases short and J 5 bases short, with 9 bases between. CDR3 sequence (DNA): TGTGCCAGCAGCAATGGACGTACTGAAGCTTTCTTT. It codes for CASSNGRTEAFF.

V usage is TRBV13 and J usage is TRBJ1-4; weak D call: TRBD1 (5 bases). CDR1 is PRHDT, CDR2 FYEKMQ, per germline (reference sequence). V dropped 4 bases and J dropped 5 bases, with 14 bases sitting between them. CDR3 size: 15 residues. The CDR3 sequence is CASSWAGQSNEKLFF. The CDR3 bases are TGTGCCAGCAGCTGGGCGGGGCAGTCAAATGAAAAACTGTTTTTT.

The chain joins TRBV5-5 to TRBJ2-7; TRBD1 agrees at 9 bases. The V segment lost 5 bases and the J segment 4 bases; nucleotides outside the gene matches: 13. From germline, CDR1 is SGHKS and CDR2 YYEKEE (reference sequence). This CDR3 contains 16 residues. CDR3 sequence (DNA): TGTGCCAGCAGGTCCCGCCTCGGGACAGGGTTTTACGAGCAGTACTTC. Residues: CASRSRLGTGFYEQYF.

This rearrangement joins TRBV13 to TRBJ2-1, with D tentatively TRBD1 (5 bases). Trimming took 4 bases from V and 3 from J, leaving 7 bases between them. Germline V gene lookup returns CDR1 PRHDT and CDR2 FYEKMQ (reference sequence). The CDR3 is made up of 13 amino acids. The CDR3 region is CASSSQDYNEQFF. Written as DNA, the CDR3 is TGTGCCAGCAGCTCACAGGACTACAATGAGCAGTTCTTC.

By proportion, this clone is medium-sized (0.01 to 0.1%). The chain is built from TRBV6-5 and TRBJ1-6; 8 bases fit TRBD1. This CDR3 contains 14 residues. The V gene end was trimmed by 6 bases and the J gene end by 10 bases; junction bases not matched to a gene: 8. Germline values: CDR1 MNHEY, CDR2 SVGAGI. CDR3: CASSPRTGSSPLHF. DNA of the CDR3: TGTGCCAGCAGCCCTCGGACAGGGAGCTCACCCCTCCACTTT.

The CDR3 DNA is TGTGCCACCAGCTCGTATGGGACGAACCAAGAGACCCAGTACTTC. It specifies CATSSYGTNQETQYF. The chain joins TRBV15 to TRBJ2-5; tentatively, D is TRBD1 or TRBD2 (5 bases each). CDR1 is LNHNV, CDR2 YYDKDF, per germline (reference sequence). Trimming cost V 5 bases and J 0 bases, with 13 bases left between them. The CDR3 covers 15 residues.

The chain links TRBV7-9 to TRBJ1-5; D is perhaps TRBD1 (6 bases). CDR3 length: 12 residues. V lost 6 bases and J 6 bases, leaving 9 bases between the germline ends. Germline V gives CDR1 SEHNR, CDR2 FQNEAQ (reference sequence). Written as DNA, the CDR3 is TGTGCCAGCAGTAAGGGGGGTCAGCCCCAGCATTTT. Protein product: CASSKGGQPQHF.